This entry is about one T cell receptor (beta chain). The data derive from a study of neoadjuvant anti-PD-1 for oral cavity cancer. About the research overall: Before surgery, most patients got three to four biweekly 3 mg/kg nivolumab doses. Non-progressing patients received a fourth nivolumab dose near day 43, then surgery on days 50-56.

The sample's time point: after neoadjuvant nivolumab, at surgical resection. V lost 6 bases and J 0 bases, leaving 12 bases between the germline ends. CDR1 and CDR2 (germline): MNHNS, SASEGT. The CDR3 runs to 15 residues. Using immunoSEQ multiplex PCR, the repertoire was profiled, and TCRdb retains in-frame clones only, with some absent. Of about 9,600 clones in the sample, 66% are singletons; the top ten hold 3% to 4.5%. This receptor was obtained from a person between 35 and 79 years old with oral cavity squamous cell carcinoma. This specimen consisted of PBMCs, obtained after nivolumab (anti-PD-1) treatment. The V gene is TRBV6-1, the J gene TRBJ2-4, with D possibly matching TRBD2 (6 bases). The CDR3 DNA sequence: TGTGCCAGCAGGGGGACTTCTGGAGCCAAAAACATTCAGTACTTC. This gives the protein CASRGTSGAKNIQYF.